The clone carrying this T cell receptor (beta chain) was counted many times. Its matching antigen is unknown. Each CDR3 protein gets one entry after TCRdb re-called the RACE reads with MiXCR. Counted here are 350,000 to 400,000 distinct CDR3 sequences, roughly 5% occurring once; the ten biggest clones make up 2% to 3%. This sample stems from a study of human T cells and chemical hapten exposure. Overall study: The patch tests put 0.01% DPC on the skin of the upper back and were read 6 days later.

Overall study findings and caveats: Sensitizing to DPC left TCRs with a frequency above 1 in 1000 unaltered. Significantly more large CDR3 similarity clusters were formed by expanded TCRs than by controls.

Sample time point: pre-sensitization, week 0. As for treatment: therapeutic diphenylcyclopropenone sensitization with weekly scalp DPC. Total RNA was isolated from whole blood that had not been fractionated. J lost 4 bases, V lost 4 bases, and 8 bases had no gene match. The CDR3 has 16 residues. From germline, CDR1 is SGDLS and CDR2 YYNGEE. Material: whole blood, obtained in connection with sensitization to the hapten diphenylcyclopropenone (DPC). The chain combines TRBV9 with TRBJ2-3, with 11 bases lining up with TRBD2. The origin of this receptor is a woman aged 50 to 60 with alopecia areata. Some clones in this sample may be carry-over from other donors' samples. As DNA, the CDR3 is TGTGCCAGCAGCCCTTTAGCGGGAGGGCTACCAGATACGCAGTATTTT. Translating gives CASSPLAGGLPDTQYF.